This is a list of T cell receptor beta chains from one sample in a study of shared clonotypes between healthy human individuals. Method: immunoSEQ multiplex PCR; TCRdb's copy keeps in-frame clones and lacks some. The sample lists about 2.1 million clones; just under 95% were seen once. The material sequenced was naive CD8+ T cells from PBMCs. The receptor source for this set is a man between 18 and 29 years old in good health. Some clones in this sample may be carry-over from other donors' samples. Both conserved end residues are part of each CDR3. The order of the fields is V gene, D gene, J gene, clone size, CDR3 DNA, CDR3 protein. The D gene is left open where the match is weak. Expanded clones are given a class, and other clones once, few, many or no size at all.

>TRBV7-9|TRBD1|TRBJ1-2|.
TGTGCCAGCAGCCTCGGGACAGTTTATGGCTACACCTTC
CASSLGTVYGYTF
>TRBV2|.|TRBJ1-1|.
TGTGCCAGCAATAGGAGTCCCAATATGGACACTGAAGCTTTCTTT
CASNRSPNMDTEAFF
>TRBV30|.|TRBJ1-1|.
TGTGCCTGTCACGGGGGGTTGAACACTGAAGCTTTCTTT
CACHGGLNTEAFF
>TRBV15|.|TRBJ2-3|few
TGTGCCACCAGCAGAGAAACAGGGACAGATACGCAGTATTTT
CATSRETGTDTQYF
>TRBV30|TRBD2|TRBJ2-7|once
TGTGCCTGGAATTCTTTAGCGGGGTCCTACGAGCAGTACTTC
CAWNSLAGSYEQYF
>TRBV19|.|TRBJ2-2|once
TGTGCCAGTAGTTCCATCCAGGGCACCGGGGAGCTGTTTTTT
CASSSIQGTGELFF
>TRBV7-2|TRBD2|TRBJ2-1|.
TGTGCCAGCAAGGAGGGACTAGCGTATTACAATGAGCAGTTCTTC
CASKEGLAYYNEQFF
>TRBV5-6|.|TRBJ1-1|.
TGTGCCAGCAGCTCCGGCAGTGAAGCTTTCTTT
CASSSGSEAFF
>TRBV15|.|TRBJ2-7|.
TGTGCCACCAGCAGAGGCCTCTACGAGCAGTACTTC
CATSRGLYEQYF
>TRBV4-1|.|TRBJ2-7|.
TGCGCCAGCAGCCAACGGGGTGACGAGCAGTACTTC
CASSQRGDEQYF
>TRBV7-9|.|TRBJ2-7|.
TGTGCCAGCAGCCCAAGGGACTACGAGCAGTACTTC
CASSPRDYEQYF
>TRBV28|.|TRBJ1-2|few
TGTGCCAGCAGTTTACCACGACCGGGGGCCCACCCCCATGGCTACACCTTC
CASSLPRPGAHPHGYTF
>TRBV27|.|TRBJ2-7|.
TGTGCCAGCAGTTTATGGGGGACCGCCTACGAGCAGTACTTC
CASSLWGTAYEQYF
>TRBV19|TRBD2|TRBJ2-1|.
TGTGCCAGTAGTATGGCCGTTAGCGGGTTCAATGAGCAGTTCTTC
CASSMAVSGFNEQFF
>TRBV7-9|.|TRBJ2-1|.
TGTGCCAGCAGCTTAGTCGTCAGGGACGCCAATGAGCAGTTCTTC
CASSLVVRDANEQFF
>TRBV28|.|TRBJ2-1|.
TGTGCCAGCAGTTTATTTAGTCGATTATCCTACAATGAGCAGTTCTTC
CASSLFSRLSYNEQFF
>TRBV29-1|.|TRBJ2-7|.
TGCAGCGTTGCAAAGACCCGCTACGAGCAGTACTTC
CSVAKTRYEQYF
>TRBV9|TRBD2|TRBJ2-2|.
TGTGCCAGCAGCTCATGGGGACTAGCAGACACCGGGGAGCTGTTTTTT
CASSSWGLADTGELFF
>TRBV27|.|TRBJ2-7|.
TGTGCCAGCAGTTTCCAGGGTCCCGTCTACTACGAGCAGTACTTC
CASSFQGPVYYEQYF
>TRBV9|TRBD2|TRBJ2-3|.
TGTGCCAGCAGCGTCAGCGGGAGGGCCTCAACAGATACGCAGTATTTT
CASSVSGRASTDTQYF
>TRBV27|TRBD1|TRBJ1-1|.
TGTGCCAGCAGTTTACGTGGACAGGGTGTAGCTTTCTTT
CASSLRGQGVAFF
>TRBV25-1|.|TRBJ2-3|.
TGTGCCAGCAGTGAATCACGGCTCCGCGGCACAGATACGCAGTATTTT
CASSESRLRGTDTQYF
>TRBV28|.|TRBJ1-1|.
TGTGCCAGCAGTTTAGCCGGGAACACTGAAGCTTTCTTT
CASSLAGNTEAFF
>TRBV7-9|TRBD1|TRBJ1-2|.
TGTGCCAGCAGCCACACACCCGGGACAGGGACCCTTAACTATGGCTACACCTTC
CASSHTPGTGTLNYGYTF